This TCR beta chain derives from a study of blood T cell repertoires in COVID-19. Study-wide background: The samples span acute and convalescent COVID-19 from the United States, Italy and Spain. From T cells, B-cell-depleted T cells, or PBMCs came the material, which was cDNA or gDNA.

The V and J ends lost 1 base and 5 bases respectively, with 14 bases between them. This CDR3 has 15 residues. From germline, CDR1 is SNHLY and CDR2 FYNNEI. The table came from immunoSEQ multiplex PCR; TCRdb's copy has only in-frame clones and leaves some out. This table has roughly 150,000 clones, about 80% appearing once. The clonotype was recovered from a man in his 70s with active or convalescent COVID-19. J is TRBJ2-5 and V is TRBV2; TRBD1 might be the D (5 bases). Sequenced input: peripheral blood. CDR3 loop: CASSEGRQGRETQYF. CDR3 nucleotides: TGTGCCAGCAGTGAAGGGCGGCAGGGCCGGGAGACCCAGTACTTC.